These 21 T cell receptor beta chains came from one sample sequenced in a study of neurological immune-mediated disorders. One entry per CDR3 protein, called by TCRdb with MiXCR from the 5' RACE reads. The table lists approximately 46,000 distinct CDR3 sequences, about a tenth of them singletons, with about 1.6% in the top ten. Time point specified: longitudinal time-point 1 (baseline). Sequenced input: PBMCs. The receptor source for this set is a middle-aged woman in good health.

In this sample, this clonotype turned up many times. This sequence joins TRBV7-2 and TRBJ2-2; 8 nucleotides agree with TRBD2. The J segment lost 3 bases and the V segment lost 3 bases, leaving 12 bases of the junction unmatched. Germline CDR1 and CDR2: SGHTA and FQGNSA. This CDR3 has 18 amino acids. The CDR3 nucleotides are TGTGCCAGCAGCTTGACGGCCCGGACTAGCAAGGACACCGGGGAGCTGTTTTTT. Translation gives CASSLTARTSKDTGELFF.

Sample share makes this clonotype medium-sized (0.01 to 0.1%). This chain connects TRBV4-3 to TRBJ2-7; 7 nucleotides line up with TRBD2. Germline CDR1 is LGHNA and CDR2 is YSLEER. The CDR3 runs to 16 residues. J gave up 6 bases and V 0 bases, and 11 bases lay outside the gene matches. The CDR3 DNA follows: TGCGCCAGCAGCCAAGATCTTGGCGGGAGTAGCGGCGAGCAGTACTTC. Translation: CASSQDLGGSSGEQYF.

This clonotype has at least ten counts. The chain is built from TRBV3-1 and TRBJ1-2; weak D call: TRBD1 (5 bases). The CDR3 runs 13 residues. CDR1 and CDR2 from the germline V gene are LGHDT and YNNKEL (reference sequence). V dropped 1 base and J dropped 5 bases, with 8 bases sitting between them. This CDR3 reads CASSQGGAYGYTF. As DNA, the CDR3 is TGTGCCAGCAGCCAAGGGGGCGCATATGGCTACACCTTC. Full variable domain (missing parts from reference TRBV3-1 and TRBJ1-2): DTAVSQTPKYLVTQMGNDKSIKCEQNLGHDTMYWYKQDSKKFLKIMFSYNNKELIINETVPNRFSPKSPDKAHLNLHINSLELGDSAVYFCASSQGGAYGYTFGSGTRLTVV.

This clonotype was seen many times. This rearrangement joins TRBV6-5 to TRBJ1-5; possible D gene TRBD1, 5 bases. Germline V CDR1 and CDR2: MNHEY, SVGAGI. The CDR3 sequence is 15 residues long. Trimming pared 2 bases from V and 4 bases from J, leaving 12 bases between. CDR3 residues: CASSYRGVGNQPQHF. CDR3 sequence (DNA): TGTGCCAGCAGTTACAGAGGGGTAGGGAATCAGCCCCAGCATTTT.

This clonotype came up many times. The rearrangement uses TRBV6-2 or TRBV6-3 and TRBJ2-1; 12 bases map to TRBD2. J was trimmed by 6 bases and V by 2 bases; bases with no gene match: 5. This CDR3 comprises 16 residues. The germline CDR1 and CDR2 sequences are MNHEY and SVGEGT. The CDR3 bases are TGTGCCAGCAGTTACCCGGGACTAGCGGGCCTCAATGAGCAGTTCTTC. This codes for CASSYPGLAGLNEQFF.

This clonotype was seen ten or more times. The chain joins TRBV20-1 to TRBJ1-6; weak D call: TRBD1 (5 bases). Germline lookup yields CDR1 DFQATT and CDR2 SNEGSKA (reference sequence). This CDR3 is 13 amino acids long. Trimming removed 2 bases from V and 10 bases from J, with 12 bases in between. Here the CDR3 DNA reads TGCAGTGCTAGACCCGGGGCCGGGTCACCCCTCCACTTT. It encodes CSARPGAGSPLHF.

This clonotype was seen repeatedly, ten times or more. The chain joins TRBV11-3 to TRBJ2-3; 8 nucleotides align to TRBD2. Per germline, CDR1 SGHNT and CDR2 YENEEA. The J segment lost 0 bases and the V segment lost 1 base, leaving 0 bases of the junction unmatched. This CDR3 is 15 amino acids long. CDR3 nucleotide sequence: TGTGCCAGCAGCTTAGCGGGGGGGAGCACAGATACGCAGTATTTT. Protein: CASSLAGGSTDTQYF.

In this sample, this clonotype turned up many times. The chain recombines TRBV6-2 or TRBV6-3 with TRBJ1-2; 12 positions match TRBD1. The CDR3 length is 13 residues. Germline V gene data show CDR1 as MNHEY and CDR2 as SVGEGT. Trimming at V came to 6 bases and at J to 8 bases, leaving 4 bases not matched to a gene. DNA of the CDR3: TGTGCCAGCAGCCACGGGACAGGGGGCGGCTACACCTTC. Protein sequence: CASSHGTGGGYTF.

This clonotype was seen repeatedly, ten times or more. This chain uses TRBV3-1 with TRBJ1-2, with 11 positions matching TRBD1. The CDR3 totals 15 residues. CDR1 LGHDT and CDR2 YNNKEL come from the germline V gene (reference sequence). V lost 1 base, J lost 4 bases, and 2 bases stayed unmatched. CDR3 coding DNA: TGTGCCAGCAGCCAAGGGACAGGGGGCTTCTATGGCTACACCTTC. Translation: CASSQGTGGFYGYTF.

Ten or more counts support this clonotype. The rearrangement links TRBV4-1 to TRBJ1-2; TRBD1 agrees at 7 bases. CDR1 and CDR2 from the germline V gene are MGHRA and YSYEKL. The CDR3 runs to 18 residues. Unmatched junction bases numbered 22, after V lost 4 bases and J lost 8 bases. The CDR3 protein is CASSRGIPITGARGGYTF. The CDR3 DNA sequence: TGCGCCAGCAGCCGTGGAATCCCGATTACAGGGGCGAGGGGCGGCTACACCTTC.

This clonotype was seen repeatedly, ten times or more. The chain joins TRBV20-1 to TRBJ1-6; D is perhaps TRBD1 (6 bases). The CDR3 length is 14 residues. The V gene's germline CDR1 is DFQATT and CDR2 SNEGSKA (reference sequence). The V end was cut by 3 bases, the J end by 6 bases, with 12 bases between. CDR3 DNA sequence: TGCAGTGCTAGCAGGGTAGGGGGTAATTCACCCCTCCACTTT. The encoded protein is CSASRVGGNSPLHF.

Many counts were recorded for this clonotype. The chain employs TRBV20-1 and TRBJ1-4; D uncertain. Germline loops: CDR1 DFQATT, CDR2 SNEGSKA (reference sequence). The CDR3 length is 15 residues. V shed 0 bases and J shed 8 bases, with 16 bases lying between them. Here the CDR3 DNA reads TGCAGTGCTAGAGATCTTCTAGTAGGATTCGAAAAACTGTTTTTT. It yields the protein CSARDLLVGFEKLFF.

By share, this clonotype ranks as medium-sized. V is TRBV5-1 and J is TRBJ1-1; tentative D call: TRBD1 (5 bases). This CDR3 contains 14 residues. Trimming took 2 bases from V and 1 from J, leaving 9 bases between them. CDR1 SGHRS and CDR2 YFSETQ come from the germline V gene. CDR3 loop: CASSFRVRNTEAFF. The CDR3 nucleotides read TGCGCCAGCAGCTTCAGGGTGAGGAACACTGAAGCTTTCTTT.

There are many counts of this clonotype. CDR3 DNA sequence: TGCGCCAGCAGCTTGGATGGAAACACCATATATTTT. Protein product: CASSLDGNTIYF. This chain uses TRBV5-1 with TRBJ1-3; no definite D call. Trimming removed 0 bases from V and 3 bases from J, with 1 base in between. Germline V lookup: CDR1 SGHRS, CDR2 YFSETQ. This CDR3 contains 12 residues.

Many counts were recorded for this clonotype. The genes are TRBV7-9 and TRBJ2-5; TRBD2 aligns across 11 bases. Germline CDR1 and CDR2: SEHNR and FQNEAQ (reference sequence). With V trimmed by 5 bases and J by 5 bases, 13 bases remained unmatched. The CDR3 length is 17 residues. CDR3 DNA sequence: TGTGCCAGCAGCATCAACTTAGCGGGGGGGCTTACGGAGACCCAGTACTTC. This sequence encodes CASSINLAGGLTETQYF.

This clonotype was observed many times. The chain links TRBV24-1 to TRBJ2-1, with D perhaps being TRBD1 or TRBD2 (5 bases each). This CDR3 has 15 residues. Germline CDR1 and CDR2: KGHDR and SFDVKD. V lost 3 bases and J lost 9, with 17 bases in between. CDR3 in DNA: TGTGCCACCAGTGATACCGGGACGGCAGGCGGTGAGCAGTTCTTC. It encodes CATSDTGTAGGEQFF.

The table lists this clonotype with a few counts. The chain has TRBV12-3 or TRBV12-4 and TRBJ2-5; no clear D gene. V was shortened by 3 bases and J by 5 bases, with 7 bases between the two germline ends. There are 12 residues in the CDR3. In DNA form, the CDR3 reads TGTGCCAGCAGTTTTACCCGCGAGACCCAGTACTTC. The encoded protein is CASSFTRETQYF.

Worth noting for this clonotype: A much larger clone lies a single base off, so this may be a read error. The J gene is TRBJ2-2, the V gene TRBV20-1; D is ambiguous. Germline V CDR1 and CDR2: DFQATT, SNEGSKA (reference sequence). V lost 1 base and J lost 4, with 13 bases in between. This CDR3 spans 15 amino acids. The CDR3 DNA is TGCAGTGCTAGAGTGTGGTCGGGTTTCACCGGGGAGCTGTTTTTT. It encodes CSARVWSGFTGELFF.

This clonotype was seen at least ten times. The chain couples TRBV5-6 to TRBJ2-7; TRBD2 might be the D (6 bases). V dropped 4 bases and J dropped 3 bases, with 14 bases sitting between them. The V gene's germline CDR1 is SGHDT and CDR2 YYEEEE. CDR3 length: 14 amino acids. The CDR3 DNA is TGTGCCAGCAGCCGCGACGGGGGTCGCTACGAGCAGTACTTC. This translates into CASSRDGGRYEQYF.

This clonotype was observed at least ten times. This chain connects TRBV7-2 to TRBJ1-1; the D is unclear. V lost 1 base, J lost 0 bases, and 9 bases lay in between. CDR1 and CDR2 (germline): SGHTA, FQGNSA. The CDR3 sequence is 15 residues long. CDR3 coding DNA: TGTGCCAGCAGCTTAGGAGGGCGGATGAACACTGAAGCTTTCTTT. Translating gives CASSLGGRMNTEAFF. The full variable domain, completed using reference TRBV7-2 and TRBJ1-1, is GAGVSQSPSNKVTEKGKDVELRCDPISGHTALYWYRQSLGQGLEFLIYFQGNSAPDKSGLPSDRFSAERTGGSVSTLTIQRTQQEDSAVYLCASSLGGRMNTEAFFGQGTRLTVV.

This clonotype was seen a handful of times. This chain joins TRBV5-1 and TRBJ2-1, with D unclear. The V and J ends lost 2 bases and 8 bases respectively, with 11 bases between them. CDR1 and CDR2 from the germline V gene are SGHRS and YFSETQ. This CDR3 has 13 amino acids. The CDR3 region is CASSLALTDEQFF. The CDR3, as DNA: TGCGCCAGCAGCTTAGCACTAACGGATGAGCAGTTCTTC.